These 25 T cell receptor beta chains were sequenced from one sample in a study of T cells after yellow fever vaccination. TCRdb re-derived calls from the 5' RACE reads in MiXCR, one entry per CDR3 protein. The table lists roughly 300,000 distinct CDR3 sequences, around 8.1% of them singletons. This specimen consisted of PBMCs, obtained more than 35 days after the first yellow fever vaccination. These receptors all come from a man in his late teens or twenties who received the YFV17D yellow fever vaccine.

The chain joins TRBV4-1 to TRBJ1-1, with D perhaps TRBD1 (5 bases). CDR1 is MGHRA and CDR2 is YSYEKL in the germline V gene. V lost 4 bases and J lost 4, with 16 bases in between. The CDR3 loop spans 15 amino acids. The CDR3 nucleotides are TGCGCCAGCAGCCCTAGGGGTGACTCGGGCACTGAAGCTTTCTTT. This gives the protein CASSPRGDSGTEAFF.

This clonotype was recorded a few times. V usage is TRBV7-9 and J usage is TRBJ2-6; D tentatively reads TRBD1 or TRBD2 (5 bases each). This CDR3 comprises 16 residues. V lost 0 bases, J lost 3 bases, and 9 bases lay in between. Germline lookup yields CDR1 SEHNR and CDR2 FQNEAQ (reference sequence). The DNA for the CDR3 is TGTGCCAGCAGCTTAGCGAGGGGATATGGGGCCAACGTCCTGACTTTC. Amino acids: CASSLARGYGANVLTF.

This clonotype has just a few counts. This chain links TRBV6-1 with TRBJ2-4; D is unresolved. The germline CDR1 and CDR2 sequences are MNHNS and SASEGT. V was trimmed by 4 bases and J by 1 base, leaving 11 bases between them. This CDR3 contains 15 residues. The CDR3 spells CASSVTLGAKNIQYF. CDR3 nucleotide sequence: TGTGCCAGCAGTGTAACCTTGGGGGCCAAAAACATTCAGTACTTC.

This clonotype occurred a few times. The chain uses TRBV18 and TRBJ1-2; 7 bases are a match to TRBD1. There are 15 residues in the CDR3. The germline V gene encodes CDR1 KGHSH and CDR2 LQKENI. V trimming: 3 bases; J trimming: 4 bases; junction bases outside the gene matches: 8. The CDR3 bases are TGTGCCAGCTCACCCGACAGGGTAGAAATCTATGGCTACACCTTC. Translation gives CASSPDRVEIYGYTF.

V and J are TRBV7-9 and TRBJ1-4; no clear D gene. Germline assignment: CDR1 SEHNR and CDR2 FQNEAQ (reference sequence). V gave up 5 bases and J gave up 0 bases, with 10 bases separating them. The CDR3 runs to 15 residues. CDR3 in amino acids: CASSRGVATNEKLFF. The CDR3 region has the DNA TGTGCCAGCAGCCGTGGAGTTGCAACTAATGAAAAACTGTTTTTT. Together with reference TRBV7-9 and TRBJ1-4, the CDR3 gives the full variable domain: DTGVSQNPRHKITKRGQNVTFRCDPISEHNRLYWYRQTLGQGPEFLTYFQNEAQLEKSRLLSDRFSAERPKGSFSTLEIQRTEQGDSAMYLCASSRGVATNEKLFFGSGTQLSVL.

The table lists this clonotype with a few counts. V usage is TRBV4-2 and J usage is TRBJ1-1; a possible D gene is TRBD1 (6 bases). Trimming removed 0 bases at V and 1 base at J, with 15 bases between. Germline V gives CDR1 LGHNA, CDR2 YNFKEQ. The CDR3 is 17 residues long. The CDR3 nucleotides read TGTGCCAGCAGCCAAGATCGTTCCCGACAGGAGAACACTGAAGCTTTCTTT. The encoded protein is CASSQDRSRQENTEAFF.

This chain links TRBV20-1 with TRBJ2-1; the match to TRBD1 covers 8 bases. Trimming took 1 base from V and 2 from J; bases not matched to a gene: 7. CDR3 size: 16 residues. Germline V gene data show CDR1 as DFQATT and CDR2 as SNEGSKA (reference sequence). As DNA, the CDR3 is TGCAGTGCTAGAGGGACAGGGAAGGTGACCTACAATGAGCAGTTCTTC. Its protein product is CSARGTGKVTYNEQFF.

The chain employs TRBV30 and TRBJ1-6; no clear D gene. The CDR3 contains 14 residues. V was shortened by 4 bases and J by 7 bases, with 14 bases between the two germline ends. Germline V gives CDR1 GTSNPN, CDR2 SVGIG (reference sequence). The CDR3 DNA follows: TGTGCCTGGAAAGCAGGTAGTCTAAATTCACCCCTCCACTTT. Amino acids: CAWKAGSLNSPLHF.

V is TRBV2 and J is TRBJ1-5; no reliable D call. The CDR3 spans 14 residues. CDR1 and CDR2 from the germline V gene are SNHLY and FYNNEI. V was shortened by 7 bases and J by 4 bases, with 14 bases between the two germline ends. The CDR3 DNA is TGTGCCAGCACCGGGCAGGCCAGAAATCAGCCCCAGCATTTT. It translates to CASTGQARNQPQHF.

In this sample, this clonotype turned up a few times. The rearrangement uses TRBV30 and TRBJ2-5; possibly TRBD1 or TRBD2 for D (5 bases each). CDR1 is GTSNPN and CDR2 is SVGIG in the germline V gene (reference sequence). The CDR3 totals 14 residues. Between the trimmed V and J ends, which lost 2 bases and 7 bases, there was a span of 17 bases. CDR3 in amino acids: CAWSSPLGTWTQYF. In DNA form, the CDR3 reads TGTGCCTGGAGTAGCCCCTTAGGGACCTGGACCCAGTACTTC.

This clonotype was detected a few times. The V gene is TRBV12-3 or TRBV12-4, the J gene TRBJ1-2, with 9 bases identical to TRBD1. This CDR3 region has 14 residues. With V trimmed by 3 bases and J by 6 bases, 5 bases remained unmatched. The CDR3 DNA is TGTGCCAGCAGTTTGGGACAGGGAGGGCATGGCTACACCTTC. Amino acids: CASSLGQGGHGYTF.

The J gene is TRBJ1-4, the V gene TRBV5-1, with 8 positions matching TRBD1. CDR1 is SGHRS and CDR2 is YFSETQ in the germline V gene. Trimming at V came to 4 bases and at J to 4 bases, leaving 3 bases not matched to a gene. This CDR3 is built from 14 residues. The CDR3 is CASSRQGRNEKLFF. The CDR3 DNA reads TGCGCCAGCAGCCGACAGGGGCGTAATGAAAAACTGTTTTTT.

The J gene is TRBJ1-5, the V gene TRBV9, with TRBD1 matching 12 bases. V shed 4 bases and J 5 bases; nucleotides not matched to a gene: 4. Looked up from germline, CDR1 is SGDLS and CDR2 is YYNGEE. The CDR3 is 15 amino acids. The CDR3, as DNA: TGTGCCAGCAGCCGGGGACAGGGGGCGCATCAGCCCCAGCATTTT. It yields the protein CASSRGQGAHQPQHF.

This clonotype was observed a few times. J is TRBJ2-7 and V is TRBV10-3, with D perhaps assigned TRBD1 or TRBD2 (5 bases each). Trimming pared 8 bases from V and 0 bases from J, leaving 17 bases between. CDR1 and CDR2 (germline): ENHRY, SYGVKD. CDR3 length equals 15 residues. The CDR3 DNA reads as TGTGCCATCTCCCCGGGACCCCGAAACTCCTACGAGCAGTACGTC. Translation gives CAISPGPRNSYEQYV.

There are a few counts of this clonotype. The gene calls are TRBV5-1 and TRBJ2-1; 10 bases line up with TRBD2. V shed 4 bases, J shed 7 bases, and the junction held 11 bases outside the gene matches. The germline gives CDR1 SGHRS, CDR2 YFSETQ. The CDR3 totals 16 residues. The CDR3 is CASSPDLAGAGNEQFF. For the CDR3, the DNA is TGCGCCAGCAGCCCGGATCTAGCGGGGGCGGGGAATGAGCAGTTCTTC. Complete variable domain (other parts from reference TRBV5-1 and TRBJ2-1): KAGVTQTPRYLIKTRGQQVTLSCSPISGHRSVSWYQQTPGQGLQFLFEYFSETQRNKGNFPGRFSGRQFSNSRSEMNVSTLELGDSALYLCASSPDLAGAGNEQFFGPGTRLTVL.

This clonotype has only a few counts. The chain couples TRBV10-3 to TRBJ2-7; weak D call: TRBD1 (6 bases). Germline CDR1 reads ENHRY; CDR2 reads SYGVKD. V lost 4 bases to trimming and J lost 2 bases, with 12 bases between them. The CDR3 length is 14 residues. The CDR3 nucleotides are TGTGCCATCAGTGTCGCCAGGGGCCCCTACGAGCAGTACTTC. This sequence encodes CAISVARGPYEQYF.

The table lists this clonotype with a few counts. The junction differs from germline at one of its ends, possibly a read error. The J gene is TRBJ1-1, the V gene TRBV6-5, with 7 bases that match TRBD1. Germline lookup yields CDR1 MNHEY and CDR2 SVGAGI. CDR3 length equals 15 residues. CDR3 in DNA: TGTGCCAGCCGTTACACGCCAGGGGGAAAGACTGAAGCTTTCTTT. Residues: CASRYTPGGKTEAFF.

In this sample, this clonotype turned up a few times. The CDR3 is CASRGSQETQYF. The CDR3 DNA follows: TGTGCCAGCCGCGGGTCCCAAGAGACCCAGTACTTC. The chain joins TRBV25-1 to TRBJ2-5; D possibly corresponds to TRBD2 (5 bases). Trimming stripped 8 bases from V and 1 base from J, with 8 bases between. The CDR3 spans 12 residues. Germline assignment: CDR1 MGHDK and CDR2 SYGVNS.

The chain combines TRBV6-5 with TRBJ1-5; unclear D gene. Trimming took 4 bases from V and 2 from J, leaving 9 bases between them. Germline V gene lookup returns CDR1 MNHEY and CDR2 SVGAGI. The CDR3 runs 14 residues. The CDR3: CASSWREGNQPQHF. The DNA of the CDR3 is TGTGCCAGCAGTTGGCGGGAAGGCAATCAGCCCCAGCATTTT.

The chain links TRBV5-1 to TRBJ1-1, with a weak D call TRBD1 (6 bases). With 7 bases removed from V and 6 bases from J, the gap between germline ends came to 16 bases. Germline loops: CDR1 SGHRS, CDR2 YFSETQ. The CDR3 covers 13 residues. The CDR3 loop reads CASGQQGSSEAFF. CDR3 DNA: TGCGCCAGCGGTCAACAGGGTAGCTCTGAAGCTTTCTTT.

This clonotype came up many times. This chain uses TRBV7-8 with TRBJ2-7; 8 nucleotides agree with TRBD2. The trim removed 6 bases at V and 3 bases at J, leaving 7 bases unmatched. Germline V gene lookup returns CDR1 SGHVS and CDR2 FQNEAQ. The CDR3 is 14 amino acids. CDR3 bases: TGTGCCAGCAGTTGGACCGGGACTAGCTACGAGCAGTACTTC. It specifies CASSWTGTSYEQYF.

This clonotype was seen a few times. The J gene is TRBJ2-5, the V gene TRBV12-3 or TRBV12-4; the D gene could be TRBD1 or TRBD2 (6 bases each). CDR3 length: 14 residues. V lost 6 bases, J lost 5 bases, and 16 bases lay in between. This chain's CDR3 is CASRRGRGPETQYF. The CDR3 nucleotides read TGTGCCAGCAGGCGGGGACGGGGGCCTGAGACCCAGTACTTC.

The table lists this clonotype with many counts. The V call is TRBV4-2, the J call TRBJ2-3, with 11 bases matching TRBD1. J gave up 5 bases and V 4 bases, and 11 bases lay outside the gene matches. Germline V gives CDR1 LGHNA, CDR2 YNFKEQ. The length of the CDR3 is 17 residues. CDR3: CASSPIQDRGLKDTQYF. The CDR3 nucleotides read TGTGCCAGCAGCCCTATACAGGACAGGGGGCTGAAAGATACGCAGTATTTT.

The rearrangement joins TRBV30 to TRBJ2-2; 9 bases line up with TRBD2. The CDR3 runs 15 residues. CDR1 and CDR2 from the germline V gene are GTSNPN and SVGIG (reference sequence). The trim removed 2 bases at V and 5 bases at J, leaving 6 bases unmatched. The CDR3 DNA sequence: TGTGCCTGGAGTCCTCTAGCGGGGTGGACCGGGGAGCTGTTTTTT. Its translation is CAWSPLAGWTGELFF.

The CDR3 region has the DNA TGTGCCAGCAGCTTAGAGATATCCCTAGCCAAAAACATTCAGTACTTC. Translation: CASSLEISLAKNIQYF. The chain links TRBV7-2 to TRBJ2-4; no firm D call. V lost 1 base to trimming and J lost 0 bases, with 10 bases between them. The length of the CDR3 is 16 residues. CDR1 and CDR2 (germline): SGHTA, FQGNSA.